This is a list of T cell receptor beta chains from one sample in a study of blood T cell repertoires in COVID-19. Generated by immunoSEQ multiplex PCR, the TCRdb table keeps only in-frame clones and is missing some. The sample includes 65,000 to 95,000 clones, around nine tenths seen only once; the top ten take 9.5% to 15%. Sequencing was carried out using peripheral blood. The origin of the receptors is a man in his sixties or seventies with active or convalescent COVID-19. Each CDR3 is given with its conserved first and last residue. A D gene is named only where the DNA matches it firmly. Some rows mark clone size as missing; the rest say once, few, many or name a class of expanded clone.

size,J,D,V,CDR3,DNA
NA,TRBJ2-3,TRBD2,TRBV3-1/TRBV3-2,CASSQQAGGRFSTDTQYF,TGTGCCAGCAGCCAGCAAGCGGGGGGGCGATTTAGTACAGATACGCAGTATTTT
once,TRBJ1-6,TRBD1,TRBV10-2,CASRKGPGTVVNSPLHF,TGCGCCAGCAGAAAAGGGCCAGGGACAGTCGTTAATTCACCCCTCCACTTT
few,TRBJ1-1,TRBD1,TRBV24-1,CATSRGSEAFF,TGTGCCACCAGCAGGGGGTCTGAAGCTTTCTTT
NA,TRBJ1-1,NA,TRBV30,CAWMISLGAEAFF,TGTGCCTGGATGATTTCGCTGGGCGCTGAAGCTTTCTTT
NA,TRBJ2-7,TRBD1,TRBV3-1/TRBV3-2,CASSQVPPGQGYSYEQYF,TGTGCCAGCAGCCAAGTCCCGCCGGGACAGGGGTACTCCTACGAGCAGTACTTC
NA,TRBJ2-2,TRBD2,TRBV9,CASSVDGGGYTGELFF,TGTGCCAGCAGCGTAGACGGCGGGGGGTACACCGGGGAGCTGTTTTTT
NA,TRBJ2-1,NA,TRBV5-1,CASSLEASAYNEQFF,TGCGCCAGCAGCTTGGAGGCTAGCGCCTACAATGAGCAGTTCTTC
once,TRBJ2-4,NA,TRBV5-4,CASSLGVAGGYIQYF,TGTGCCAGCAGCTTGGGGGTCGCAGGGGGGTACATTCAGTACTTC
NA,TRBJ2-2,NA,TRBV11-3,CALPRAGSDTGELFF,TGTGCCCTACCCCGCGCAGGGTCGGACACCGGGGAGCTGTTTTTT
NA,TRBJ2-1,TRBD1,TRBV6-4,CASSLDRGGNEQFF,TGTGCCAGCAGCTTAGACAGGGGTGGAAATGAGCAGTTCTTC
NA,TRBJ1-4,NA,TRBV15,CATSRTGTSTNEKLFF,TGTGCCACCAGCAGAACAGGGACCTCAACTAATGAAAAACTGTTTTTT
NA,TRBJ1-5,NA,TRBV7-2,CASSLVGGQSNQPQHF,TGTGCCAGCAGCTTAGTAGGTGGACAAAGCAATCAGCCCCAGCATTTT
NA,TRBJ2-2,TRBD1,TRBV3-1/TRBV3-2,CASSSGQRDTGELFF,TGTGCCAGCAGCTCGGGACAGCGAGACACCGGGGAGCTGTTTTTT
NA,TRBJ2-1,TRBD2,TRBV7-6,CASSFLASGGPRGEQFF,TGTGCCAGCAGCTTCCTGGCTAGCGGGGGACCTCGAGGTGAGCAGTTCTTC
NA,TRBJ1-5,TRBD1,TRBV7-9,CASSSHQGGIGNQPQHF,TGTGCCAGCAGCTCCCATCAGGGGGGAATTGGCAATCAGCCCCAGCATTTT
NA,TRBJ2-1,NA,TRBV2,CASSVNSYNEQFF,TGTGCCAGCAGTGTTAACAGCTACAATGAGCAGTTCTTC
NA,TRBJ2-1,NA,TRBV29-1,CSVEVLTRHYNEQFF,TGCAGCGTGGAAGTCTTAACGCGTCACTACAATGAGCAGTTCTTC
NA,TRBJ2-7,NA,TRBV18,CASSPPGWTASLYEQYF,TGTGCCAGCTCACCACCGGGTTGGACAGCTTCCCTCTACGAGCAGTACTTC
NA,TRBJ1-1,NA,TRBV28,CASSFWAGLNTEAFF,TGTGCCAGCAGTTTTTGGGCAGGATTGAACACTGAAGCTTTCTTT
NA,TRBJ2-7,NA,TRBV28,CASSFVAGLTHEQYF,TGTGCCAGCAGTTTCGTGGCAGGTCTTACCCACGAGCAGTACTTC
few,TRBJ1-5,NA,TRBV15,CATNEGGSSQPQHF,TGTGCCACCAACGAGGGAGGTTCGAGTCAGCCCCAGCATTTT
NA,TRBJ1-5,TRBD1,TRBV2,CASSDRGNQPQHF,TGTGCCAGTAGTGACAGGGGCAATCAGCCCCAGCATTTT
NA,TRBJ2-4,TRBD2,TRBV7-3,CASSLNPGGGGDIQYF,TGTGCCAGCAGCTTAAACCCCGGCGGGGGAGGGGACATTCAGTACTTC
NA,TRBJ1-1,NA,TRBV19,CASSSDIGAEAFF,TGTGCCAGTAGTTCGGACATTGGGGCTGAAGCTTTCTTT
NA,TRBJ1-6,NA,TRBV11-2,CASRELRTADFNSPLHF,TGTGCCAGCAGGGAGTTGAGGACAGCGGATTTTAATTCACCCCTCCACTTT
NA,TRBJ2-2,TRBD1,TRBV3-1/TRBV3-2,CASSGDRANTGELFF,TGTGCCAGCAGCGGGGACAGGGCGAACACCGGGGAGCTGTTTTTT
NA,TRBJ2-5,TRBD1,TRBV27,CASSHRDRGRETQYF,TGTGCCAGCAGTCACCGGGACAGGGGGCGAGAGACCCAGTACTTC
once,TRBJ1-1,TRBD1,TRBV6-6,CASSLGQGNTEAFF,TGTGCCAGCAGCCTCGGACAGGGAAACACTGAAGCTTTCTTT
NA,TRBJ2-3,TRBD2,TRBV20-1,CSASEGLAGGLDTQYF,TGCAGTGCTAGTGAAGGACTAGCGGGGGGTCTTGATACGCAGTATTTT
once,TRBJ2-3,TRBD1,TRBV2,CASTLQGTDTQYF,TGTGCCAGCACTTTACAGGGGACAGATACGCAGTATTTT
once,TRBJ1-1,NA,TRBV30,CAWSVARGGEAFF,TGTGCCTGGAGTGTCGCCCGGGGAGGTGAAGCTTTCTTT
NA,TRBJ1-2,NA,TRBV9,CASSVFGGIGYGYTF,TGTGCCAGCAGCGTATTCGGGGGAATCGGCTATGGCTACACCTTC
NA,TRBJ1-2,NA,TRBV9,CASSGGLGMANYGYTF,TGTGCCAGCAGCGGTGGCCTCGGGATGGCTAACTATGGCTACACCTTC
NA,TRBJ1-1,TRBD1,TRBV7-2,CASTSFGWWTGESEAFF,TGTGCCAGCACCTCTTTTGGCTGGTGGACAGGCGAATCTGAAGCTTTCTTT
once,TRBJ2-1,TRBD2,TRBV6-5,CASSRLAGMDNEQFF,TGTGCCAGCAGTCGACTAGCGGGGATGGACAATGAGCAGTTCTTC
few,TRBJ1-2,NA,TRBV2,CASSADSGYTF,TGTGCCAGCAGTGCGGACTCGGGCTACACCTTC
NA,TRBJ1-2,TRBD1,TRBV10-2,CASSEGLAGTGYNYNYGYTF,TGCGCCAGCAGTGAGGGATTGGCCGGGACAGGGTATAATTATAACTATGGCTACACCTTC